Sequencing of this TCR beta chain was carried out in a study of T cell repertoires in cytomegalovirus infection. Study findings and constraints: CMV-specific HLA-C-restricted TCR beta clonotypes dominated the ex vivo response.

This clonotype came up many times. What it recognizes is unknown. TCRdb called the reads again in MiXCR, with one record for every CDR3 protein. Of some 200,000 distinct CDR3 sequences listed, around 20% are singletons. The CDR3 extends over 13 amino acids. Germline V gives CDR1 LNHDA, CDR2 SQIVND (reference sequence). Between the trimmed V and J ends, which lost 5 bases and 3 bases, there was a span of 8 bases. The source is a human donor in good health (CMV status not recorded). Some clones in this sample may be carry-over from other donors' samples. Material: PBMCs. The chain combines TRBV19 with TRBJ1-5, with D maybe TRBD1 (6 bases). The CDR3, as DNA: TGTGCCAGTAGTTGGGACACCAATCAGCCCCAGCATTTT. Translation gives CASSWDTNQPQHF.